Listed here is a single T cell receptor beta chain. Its matching antigen is unknown. The CDR3 spans 15 residues. The germline V gene has CDR1 DFQATT and CDR2 SNEGSKA (reference sequence). The ends lost 1 base at V and 5 bases at J; junction bases unmatched: 4. The data stem from a study of blood T cells in healthy people across ages. Study-wide results and limits: One million T cells yielded diversity estimates that were considered underestimates. Donor CMV infection status was unknown, possibly confounding age-related changes in expanded clonotypes.

Combining a sample-barcoded 5' primer with a J-beta primer mix, a second PCR ran for roughly 7 to 12 cycles. Template switching added a 12-random-nucleotide identifier to every cDNA molecule. TCRdb fed the 5' RACE reads into MiXCR, producing one record per CDR3 protein. This repertoire shows fewer than 800,000 distinct CDR3 sequences, over 20% found once; its top ten account for roughly 3.7%. Isolating PBMCs gave at least 6.5 million of these cells per sample. The chain joins TRBV20-1 to TRBJ2-1; 11 bases are a match to TRBD2. This clonotype was sampled from a man in his 70s in good health. Sequencing used blood. CDR3 amino acids: CSARVGSGRDNEQFF. The CDR3 DNA reads as TGCAGTGCTAGAGTGGGTAGCGGGAGGGACAATGAGCAGTTCTTC.